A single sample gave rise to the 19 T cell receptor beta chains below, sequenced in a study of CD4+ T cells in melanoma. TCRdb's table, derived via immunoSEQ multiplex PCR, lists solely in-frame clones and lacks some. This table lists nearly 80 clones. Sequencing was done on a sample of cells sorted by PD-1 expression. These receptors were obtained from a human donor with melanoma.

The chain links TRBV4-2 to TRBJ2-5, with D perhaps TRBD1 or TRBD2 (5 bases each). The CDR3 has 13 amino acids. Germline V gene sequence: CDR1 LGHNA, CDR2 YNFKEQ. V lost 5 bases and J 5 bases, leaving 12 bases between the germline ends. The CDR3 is CASSLGVSETQYF. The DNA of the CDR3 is TGTGCCAGCAGCTTGGGGGTTTCGGAGACCCAGTACTTC.

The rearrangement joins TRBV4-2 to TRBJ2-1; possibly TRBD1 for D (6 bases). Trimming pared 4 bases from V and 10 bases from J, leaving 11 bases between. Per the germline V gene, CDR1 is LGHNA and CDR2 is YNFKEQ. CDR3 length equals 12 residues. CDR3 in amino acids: CASSRPQGEQFF. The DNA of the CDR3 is TGTGCCAGCAGCCGGCCCCAGGGGGAGCAGTTCTTC.

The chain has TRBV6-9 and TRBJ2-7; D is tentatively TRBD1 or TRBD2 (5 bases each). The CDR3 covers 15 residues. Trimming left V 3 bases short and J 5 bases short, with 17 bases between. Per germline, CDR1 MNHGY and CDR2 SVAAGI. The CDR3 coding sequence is TGTGCCAGCAGTTACTCGGTCGGGGCCGGGAACGAGCAGTACTTC. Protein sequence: CASSYSVGAGNEQYF.

CDR3 DNA sequence: TGTGCCAGCAGCCGACCTGGGGCCAACGTCCTGACTTTC. It yields the protein CASSRPGANVLTF. The chain combines TRBV7-9 with TRBJ2-6, with D unclear. Trimming stripped 5 bases from V and 2 bases from J, with 4 bases between. Germline assignment: CDR1 SEHNR and CDR2 FQNEAQ (reference sequence). This CDR3 is built from 13 residues.

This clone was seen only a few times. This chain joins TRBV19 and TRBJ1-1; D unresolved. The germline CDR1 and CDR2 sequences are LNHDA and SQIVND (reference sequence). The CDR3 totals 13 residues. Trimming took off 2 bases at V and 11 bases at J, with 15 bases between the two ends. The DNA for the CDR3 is TGTGCCAGTAGTATAAAAGGTGACACCCCCGCTTTCTTT. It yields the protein CASSIKGDTPAFF.

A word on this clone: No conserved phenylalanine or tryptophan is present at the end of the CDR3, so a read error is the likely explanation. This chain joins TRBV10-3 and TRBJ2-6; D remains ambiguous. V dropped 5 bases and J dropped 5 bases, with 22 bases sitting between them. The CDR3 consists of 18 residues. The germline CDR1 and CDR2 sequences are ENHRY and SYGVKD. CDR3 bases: TGTGCCATCAGTTCTACACCCTGTATACAAAGTCGGGCCAACGTCCTGACTTTA. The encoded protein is CAISSTPCIQSRANVLTL.

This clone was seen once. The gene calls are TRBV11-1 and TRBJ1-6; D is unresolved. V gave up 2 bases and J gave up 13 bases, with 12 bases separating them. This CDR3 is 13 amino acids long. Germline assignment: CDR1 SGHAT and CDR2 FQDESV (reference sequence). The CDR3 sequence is CASSLLGFDPLHF. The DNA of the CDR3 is TGTGCCAGCAGCTTACTGGGGTTTGACCCCCTCCACTTT.

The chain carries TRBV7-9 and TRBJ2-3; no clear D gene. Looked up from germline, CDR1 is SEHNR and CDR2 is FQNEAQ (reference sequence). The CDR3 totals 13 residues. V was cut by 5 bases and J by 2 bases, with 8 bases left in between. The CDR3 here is CASSHTDTDTQYF. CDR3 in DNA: TGTGCCAGCAGCCACACAGACACAGATACGCAGTATTTT.

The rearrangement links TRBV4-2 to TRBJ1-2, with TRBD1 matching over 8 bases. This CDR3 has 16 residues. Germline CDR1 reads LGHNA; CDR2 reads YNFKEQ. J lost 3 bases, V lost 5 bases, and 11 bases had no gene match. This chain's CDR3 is CASSLDRAGGDYGYTF. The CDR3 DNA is TGTGCCAGCAGCTTAGATAGGGCAGGGGGCGACTATGGCTACACCTTC.

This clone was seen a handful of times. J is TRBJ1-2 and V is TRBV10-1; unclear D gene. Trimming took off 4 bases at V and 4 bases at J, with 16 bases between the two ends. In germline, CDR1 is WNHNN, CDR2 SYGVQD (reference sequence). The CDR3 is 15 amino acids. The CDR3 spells CASSAAERKTYGYTF. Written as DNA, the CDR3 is TGCGCCAGCAGTGCAGCTGAACGAAAGACCTATGGCTACACCTTC.

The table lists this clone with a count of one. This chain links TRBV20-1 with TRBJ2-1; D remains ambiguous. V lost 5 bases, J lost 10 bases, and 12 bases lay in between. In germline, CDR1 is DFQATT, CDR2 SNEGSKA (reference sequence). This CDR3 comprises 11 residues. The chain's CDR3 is CSASPLWEQFF. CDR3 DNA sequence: TGCAGTGCTTCCCCACTTTGGGAGCAGTTCTTC.

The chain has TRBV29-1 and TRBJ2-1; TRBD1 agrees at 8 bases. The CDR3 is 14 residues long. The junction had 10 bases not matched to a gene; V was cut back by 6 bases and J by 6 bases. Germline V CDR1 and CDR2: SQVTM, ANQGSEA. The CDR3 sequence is CSVGDRGGINEQFF. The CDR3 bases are TGCAGCGTAGGCGACAGGGGTGGGATCAATGAGCAGTTCTTC.

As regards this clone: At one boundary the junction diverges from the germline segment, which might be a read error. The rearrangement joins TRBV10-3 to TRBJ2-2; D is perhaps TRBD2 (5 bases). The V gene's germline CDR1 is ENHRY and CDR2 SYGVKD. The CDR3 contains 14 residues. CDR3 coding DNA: TGTGCCATCAGTCAAGAAGCGGCTACCGGGGAGCTGGTGTTT. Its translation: CAISQEAATGELVF.

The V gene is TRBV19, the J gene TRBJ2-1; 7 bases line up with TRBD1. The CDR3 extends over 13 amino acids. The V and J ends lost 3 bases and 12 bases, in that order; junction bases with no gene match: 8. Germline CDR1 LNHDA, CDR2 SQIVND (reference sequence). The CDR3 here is CASSIGQAIGQFF. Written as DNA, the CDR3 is TGTGCCAGTAGTATTGGACAGGCCATAGGGCAGTTCTTC.

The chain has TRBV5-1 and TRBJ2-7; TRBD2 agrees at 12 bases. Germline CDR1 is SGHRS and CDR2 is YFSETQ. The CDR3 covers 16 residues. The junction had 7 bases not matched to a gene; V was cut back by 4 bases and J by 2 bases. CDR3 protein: CASSPRTSGTAYEQYF. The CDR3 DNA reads TGCGCCAGCAGCCCCCGGACTAGCGGGACTGCCTACGAGCAGTACTTC.

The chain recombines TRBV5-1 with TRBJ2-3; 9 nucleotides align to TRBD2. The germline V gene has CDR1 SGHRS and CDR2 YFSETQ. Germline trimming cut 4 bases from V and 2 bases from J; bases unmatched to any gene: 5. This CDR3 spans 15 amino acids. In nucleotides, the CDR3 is TGCGCCAGCAGCGTGACTAGCGGCTTCACAGATACGCAGTATTTT. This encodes CASSVTSGFTDTQYF.

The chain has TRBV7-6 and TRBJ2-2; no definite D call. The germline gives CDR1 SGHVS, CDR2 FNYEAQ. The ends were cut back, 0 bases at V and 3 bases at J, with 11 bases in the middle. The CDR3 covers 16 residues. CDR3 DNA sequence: TGTGCCAGCAGCTTAGCGTCAGGAACCGACACCGGGGAGCTGTTTTTT. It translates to CASSLASGTDTGELFF.

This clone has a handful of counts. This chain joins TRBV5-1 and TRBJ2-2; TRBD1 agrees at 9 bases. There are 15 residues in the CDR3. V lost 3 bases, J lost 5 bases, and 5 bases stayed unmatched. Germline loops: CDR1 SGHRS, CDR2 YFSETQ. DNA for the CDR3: TGCGCCAGCAGCTCACAGGGGGCGCAAACCGGGGAGCTGTTTTTT. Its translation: CASSSQGAQTGELFF.

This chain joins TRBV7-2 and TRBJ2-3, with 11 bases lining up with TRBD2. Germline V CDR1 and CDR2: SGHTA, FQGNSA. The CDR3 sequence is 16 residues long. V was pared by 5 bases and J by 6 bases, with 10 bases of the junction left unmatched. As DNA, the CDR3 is TGTGCCAGCAGCCTCATAGCGGGGGGGGTGGGTGATACGCAGTATTTT. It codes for CASSLIAGGVGDTQYF.